This TCR beta chain was retrieved from a study of blood T cell repertoires in COVID-19. Study-wide background: The cDNA or gDNA used as material had been derived from T cells, B-cell-depleted T cells, or PBMCs.

Only in-frame clones appear in the TCRdb table, and some are missing; sequencing was by immunoSEQ multiplex PCR. The sample holds roughly 220,000 clones, around nine tenths seen once. Trimming took off 1 base at V and 1 base at J, with 2 bases between the two ends. CDR3 length equals 11 residues. CDR1 and CDR2 from the germline V gene are GTSNPN and SVGIG (reference sequence). The V and J genes are TRBV30 and TRBJ2-7; D remains ambiguous. Sequencing used peripheral blood. This TCR derives from a man between 60 and 75 years old with acute or convalescent COVID-19. The CDR3 is CAWSASYEQYF. CDR3 nucleotide sequence: TGTGCCTGGAGTGCATCCTACGAGCAGTACTTC.